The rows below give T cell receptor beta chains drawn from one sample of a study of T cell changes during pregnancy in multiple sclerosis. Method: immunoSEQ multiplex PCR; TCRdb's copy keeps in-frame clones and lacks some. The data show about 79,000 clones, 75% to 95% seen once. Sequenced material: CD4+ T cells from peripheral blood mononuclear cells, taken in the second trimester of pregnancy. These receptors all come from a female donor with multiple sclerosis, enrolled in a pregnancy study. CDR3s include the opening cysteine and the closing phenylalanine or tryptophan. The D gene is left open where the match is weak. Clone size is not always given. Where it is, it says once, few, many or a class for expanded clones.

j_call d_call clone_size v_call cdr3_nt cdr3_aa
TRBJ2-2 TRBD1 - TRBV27 TGTGCCAGCAGGACAGGGGGCGCGGGTACCGGGGAGCTGTTTTTT CASRTGGAGTGELFF
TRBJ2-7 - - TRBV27 TGTGCCAGCAGTCGCCAACCTACCTACGAGCAGTACTTC CASSRQPTYEQYF
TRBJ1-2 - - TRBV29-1 TGCAGCGTTCAGGGCCAGACCTATGGCTACACCTTC CSVQGQTYGYTF
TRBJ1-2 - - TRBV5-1 TGCGCCAGCAGCTTGGCCGGTTGGTCCGAGGATGGCTACACCTTC CASSLAGWSEDGYTF
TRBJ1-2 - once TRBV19 TGTGCCAGTGGTCGGGGGGTTGGCTATGGCTACACCTTC CASGRGVGYGYTF
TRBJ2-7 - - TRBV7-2 TGTGCCAGCAGCCCCGGGACAACATTCTCCTACGAGCAGTACTTC CASSPGTTFSYEQYF
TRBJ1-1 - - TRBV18 TGTGCCAGCTCACCACTAGGGGCTAACACTGAAGCTTTCTTT CASSPLGANTEAFF
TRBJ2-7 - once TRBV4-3 TGCGCCAGCAGCCAAGAACTGTACGCAGGCAACTACGAGCAGTACTTC CASSQELYAGNYEQYF
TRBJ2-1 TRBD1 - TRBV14 TGTGCCAGCAGCCAACCGGGACAGGGCAATGAGCAGTTCTTC CASSQPGQGNEQFF
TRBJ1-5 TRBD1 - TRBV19 TGTGCCAGTAGTATCGGTCCGGGACAGGGAAGGGATCAGCCCCAGCATTTT CASSIGPGQGRDQPQHF
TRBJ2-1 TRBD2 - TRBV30 TGTGCCTGGAAGACTAGCGGGTTTTACAATGAGCAGTTCTTC CAWKTSGFYNEQFF
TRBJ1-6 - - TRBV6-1 TGTGCCAGCAGGGGCGTAAGGGGTATCAATTCACCCCTCCACTTT CASRGVRGINSPLHF
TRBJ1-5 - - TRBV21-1 TGTGCCAGCAGCAAACCGGGACAGTTAAATCAGCCCCAGCATTTT CASSKPGQLNQPQHF
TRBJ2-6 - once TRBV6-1 TGTGCCAGCAGGAGTGCGGGGGCCAACGTCCTGACTTTC CASRSAGANVLTF
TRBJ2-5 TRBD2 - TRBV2 TGTGCCAGCAGAGAAACTGCCGGGACTAGCAGAAAGACCCAGTACTTC CASRETAGTSRKTQYF
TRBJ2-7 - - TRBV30 TGTGCCTGGAGTGGTACAGGGTTCGAGCAGTACTTC CAWSGTGFEQYF
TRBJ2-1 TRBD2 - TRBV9 TGTGCCAGCAGCGTAGCCGACCCCCTAGCGGCAAATATAAACAATGAGCAGTTCTTC CASSVADPLAANINNEQFF
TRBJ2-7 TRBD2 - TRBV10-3 TGTGCCATCAGTGGGAGGGGCGGGGGGCCCCCGTACGAGCAGTACTTC CAISGRGGGPPYEQYF
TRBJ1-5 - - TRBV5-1 TGCGCCAGCAGCTTGTTAAGCGGGGGAGGGGATCAGCCCCAGCATTTT CASSLLSGGGDQPQHF
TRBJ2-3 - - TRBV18 TGTGCCAGCTCACCAATCGGTACGCAGTATTTT CASSPIGTQYF
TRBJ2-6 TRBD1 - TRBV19 TGTGCCAGTAGTATTTTTGGGGAAAGGGGGCCTGGGGCCAACGTCCTGACTTTC CASSIFGERGPGANVLTF
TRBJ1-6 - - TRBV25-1 TGTGCCAGCAGGGGGGGCGGGGGGCTGAGGAATTCACCCCTCCACTTT CASRGGGGLRNSPLHF
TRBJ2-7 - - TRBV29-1 TGCAGCGTTGCTGTGTCAGGCCCCTACGAGCAGTACTTC CSVAVSGPYEQYF
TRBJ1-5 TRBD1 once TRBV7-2 TGTGCCAGCAGCGAAGGGACAGGGGGCAATCAGCCCCAGCATTTT CASSEGTGGNQPQHF
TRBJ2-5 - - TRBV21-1 TGTGCCAGCAGCAAATCTAACCAGACAGGGGACGAGACCCAGTACTTC CASSKSNQTGDETQYF
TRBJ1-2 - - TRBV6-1 TGTGCCAGCAGCCCTGACAGAGGCTATGGCTACACCTTC CASSPDRGYGYTF
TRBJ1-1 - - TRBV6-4 TGTGCCAGCAGTGCTCTGGCGGGGGGAGAAGCTTTCTTT CASSALAGGEAFF
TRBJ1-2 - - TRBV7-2 TGTGCCAGCAGCTTAGCCACAGGGAATGGCTACACCTTC CASSLATGNGYTF
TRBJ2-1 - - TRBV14 TGTGCCAGCAGCCAATATAGCCAAGAACTCTACAATGAGCAGTTCTTC CASSQYSQELYNEQFF
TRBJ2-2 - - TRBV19 TGTGCCAGTAGTGCACTCAGGGTTGGTGGGGAGCTGTTTTTT CASSALRVGGELFF
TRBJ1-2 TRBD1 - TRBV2 TGTGCCAGCAGCGAAACCGAGACAGGGTTCTATGGCTACACCTTC CASSETETGFYGYTF
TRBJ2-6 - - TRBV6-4 TGTGCCAGCAGTCCGACGGGCTCTGGGGCCAACGTCCTGACTTTC CASSPTGSGANVLTF
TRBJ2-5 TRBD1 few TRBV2 TGTGCCAGCAGTGCTCCGGGACAGGGGCGGCGAGAGACCCAGTACTTC CASSAPGQGRRETQYF
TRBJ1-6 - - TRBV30 TGTGCCTGGACGCCGGGACTACATAATTCACCCCTCCACTTT CAWTPGLHNSPLHF
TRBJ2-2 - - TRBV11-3 TGTGCCAGCAGCTCACGAGTCACCGGGGAGCTGTTTTTT CASSSRVTGELFF
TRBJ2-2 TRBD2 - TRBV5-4 TGTGCCAGCAGCTTGGCTAGCGGGGGGGCCACCGGGGAGCTGTTTTTT CASSLASGGATGELFF
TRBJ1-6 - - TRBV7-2 TGTGCCAGCAGCTCGCCAGGGTATAATTCACCCCTCCACTTT CASSSPGYNSPLHF
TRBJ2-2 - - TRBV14 TGTGCCAGCAGCCCGCAGGGAACCGGGGAGCTGTTTTTT CASSPQGTGELFF
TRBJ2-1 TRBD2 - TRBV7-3 TGTGCCAGCAGCCCGGGACTAGCGGGGGGGCCGGGCAATGAGCAGTTCTTC CASSPGLAGGPGNEQFF
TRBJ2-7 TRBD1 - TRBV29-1 TGCAGCGTGACCGGGACAGCAAGCAGGGGCTTGGGTGAGCGGTACTTC CSVTGTASRGLGERYF
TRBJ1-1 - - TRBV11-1 TGTGCCAGCAGCTTAGGTTATACGGGATATGAAGCTTTCTTT CASSLGYTGYEAFF
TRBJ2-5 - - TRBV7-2 TGTGCCAGCAGCTTAGGAACAGCCGGTGGGCAAGAGACCCAGTACTTC CASSLGTAGGQETQYF
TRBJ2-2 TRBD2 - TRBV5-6 TGTGCCAGCAGCCACTGGACTAGGGCCGGGGAGCTGTTTTTT CASSHWTRAGELFF
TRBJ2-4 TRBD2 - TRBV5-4 TGTGCCAGCAGCCAGACTAGCGGGGGACAAAACATTCAGTACTTC CASSQTSGGQNIQYF
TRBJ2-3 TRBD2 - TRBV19 TGTGCCAGCACCTCGGGACTACCCTACGTTAGCACAGATACGCAGTATTTT CASTSGLPYVSTDTQYF
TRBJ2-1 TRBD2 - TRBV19 TGTGCCAGTAGTATAGGCCCGGGGAAGAGCGGGAGGCAGTTCTTC CASSIGPGKSGRQFF
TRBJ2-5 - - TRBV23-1 TGCGCCAGCAGTCACAGGGAAGAAAGGCCGGAGACCCAGTACTTC CASSHREERPETQYF
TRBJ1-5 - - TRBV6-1 TGTGCCAGCAGTCCGGTTGGTAGCAATCAGCCCCAGCATTTT CASSPVGSNQPQHF
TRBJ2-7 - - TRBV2 TGTGCCAGCAGCATGGGGAGAGTGTTTTCTGACGAGCAGTACTTC CASSMGRVFSDEQYF
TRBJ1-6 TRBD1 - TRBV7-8 TGTGCCAGCAGCTTAAGTGACAGGGGACGCTCACCCCTCCACTTT CASSLSDRGRSPLHF
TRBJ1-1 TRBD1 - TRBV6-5 TGTGCCACCCTACGGACAGGGCAAACTGAAGCTTTCTTT CATLRTGQTEAFF
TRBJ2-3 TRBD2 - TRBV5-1 TGCGCCAGCAGCTTGGCTGCGGGGGGGCCAGATACGCAGTATTTT CASSLAAGGPDTQYF
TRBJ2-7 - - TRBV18 TGTGCCAGTGCAGGGGGACTAGCCTACGAGCAGTACTTC CASAGGLAYEQYF
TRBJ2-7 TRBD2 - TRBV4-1 TGCGCCAGCAGCCAAGATGGATGGCGGGAGCCTTCCTACGAGCAGTACTTC CASSQDGWREPSYEQYF
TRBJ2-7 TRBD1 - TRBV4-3 TGCGCCAGCAGCCAGAGCGGGACAGGGGGCGAGCAGTACTTC CASSQSGTGGEQYF
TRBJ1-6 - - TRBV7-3 TGTGCCAGCAGCTTAACCCCCCAGTCACCCCTCCACTTT CASSLTPQSPLHF
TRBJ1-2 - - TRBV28 TGTGCCAGCAGTTTGGGTCGTGCAGGGCCCCCCTATGGCTACACCTTC CASSLGRAGPPYGYTF
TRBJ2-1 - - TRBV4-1 TGCGCCAGCAGCCCCTTAAAAGGACTGAATGACAATGAGCAGTTCTTC CASSPLKGLNDNEQFF